The 31 T cell receptor beta chains below come from one sample, sequenced in a study of graft-versus-host responses after intestinal transplantation. Generated by immunoSEQ multiplex PCR, the TCRdb table keeps only in-frame clones and is missing some. The table shows under 25,000 clones, with around nine tenths occurring only once. The sample here was bone marrow, taken about 130 days after transplant. Receptors were obtained from a human patient who received an intestinal transplant, so some T cells may come from the graft donor.

The rearrangement joins TRBV6-1 to TRBJ1-2; D may be TRBD1 (5 bases). Germline V CDR1 and CDR2: MNHNS, SASEGT. With 7 bases removed from V and 8 bases from J, the gap between germline ends came to 17 bases. The CDR3 has 13 amino acids. CDR3 loop: CASTLGGGYGYTF. DNA for the CDR3: TGTGCCAGCACCTTGGGGGGGGGTTACGGCTACACCTTC.

This chain uses TRBV6-4 with TRBJ1-1; D unresolved. V was cut by 8 bases and J by 8 bases, with 24 bases left in between. Germline V gene sequence: CDR1 MRHNA, CDR2 SNTAGT. The CDR3 length is 15 residues. The CDR3 DNA reads TGTGCCAGCTGGACCCGGGGTCTGGATCTATCCGAAGCTTTCTTT. It specifies CASWTRGLDLSEAFF.

The rearrangement joins TRBV6-1 to TRBJ2-5, with 11 bases lining up with TRBD1. The CDR3 covers 15 residues. The ends lost 7 bases at V and 5 bases at J; junction bases unmatched: 9. Per germline, CDR1 MNHNS and CDR2 SASEGT. This chain's CDR3 is CASTLDRGRGETQYF. The CDR3 DNA follows: TGTGCCAGCACTCTGGACAGGGGGCGGGGGGAGACCCAGTACTTC.

This clone was picked up one time. This chain uses TRBV7-6 with TRBJ2-7; D is possibly TRBD1 (6 bases). This CDR3 spans 16 amino acids. V shed 3 bases and J shed 4 bases, with 19 bases lying between them. Germline V gives CDR1 SGHVS, CDR2 FNYEAQ. This CDR3 reads CASSLELGARGYEQYF. In DNA form, the CDR3 reads TGTGCCAGCAGCTTGGAGTTGGGGGCGCGCGGATACGAGCAGTACTTC.

The rearrangement joins TRBV19 to TRBJ1-1; D is perhaps TRBD1 (5 bases). Germline assignment: CDR1 LNHDA and CDR2 SQIVND (reference sequence). V dropped 8 bases and J dropped 0 bases, with 10 bases sitting between them. CDR3 size: 13 residues. The CDR3 nucleotides are TGTGCCAGTGGGAGGACACTGAACACTGAAGCTTTCTTT. Amino acid sequence: CASGRTLNTEAFF. The full variable domain, rest sourced from reference TRBV19 and TRBJ1-1, is DGGITQSPKYLFRKEGQNVTLSCEQNLNHDAMYWYRQDPGQGLRLIYYSQIVNDFQKGDIAEGYSVSREKKESFPLTVTSAQKNPTAFYLCASGRTLNTEAFFGQGTRLTVV.

CDR3 DNA: TGTGCCAGCAGCCTCCGACCGGGTCGTATGAACGAGCAGTACTTC. It translates to CASSLRPGRMNEQYF. V gene TRBV6-5 combines with J gene TRBJ2-7; D not certain. This CDR3 region has 15 residues. Germline V gene lookup returns CDR1 MNHEY and CDR2 SVGAGI. V was cut by 6 bases and J by 5 bases, with 20 bases left in between.

Here the CDR3 DNA reads TGCGCCAGCAGCTTGGGGCAGGGTGGGGAGACCCAGTACTTC. Translated: CASSLGQGGETQYF. The chain joins TRBV5-1 to TRBJ2-5; D may be TRBD1 (5 bases). Trimming stripped 0 bases from V and 5 bases from J, with 11 bases between. The CDR3 sequence is 14 residues long. Germline V CDR1 and CDR2: SGHRS, YFSETQ.

This rearrangement joins TRBV11-2 to TRBJ1-1, with a weak D call TRBD1 (6 bases). The germline V gene has CDR1 SGHAT and CDR2 FQNNGV. V was shortened by 5 bases and J by 3 bases, with 13 bases between the two germline ends. CDR3 length: 14 residues. This CDR3 is CASSTGQSYTEAFF. In nucleotides, the CDR3 is TGTGCCAGCAGCACTGGACAGTCATACACTGAAGCTTTCTTT. Full variable domain (remainder filled in from reference TRBV11-2 and TRBJ1-1): EAGVAQSPRYKIIEKRQSVAFWCNPISGHATLYWYQQILGQGPKLLIQFQNNGVVDDSQLPKDRFSAERLKGVDSTLKIQPAKLEDSAVYLCASSTGQSYTEAFFGQGTRLTVV.

The chain couples TRBV5-4 to TRBJ2-5; perhaps TRBD2 as D (6 bases). This CDR3 is built from 15 residues. The V end was cut by 4 bases, the J end by 2 bases, with 15 bases between. Germline lookup yields CDR1 SGHNT and CDR2 YYREEE (reference sequence). This chain's CDR3 is CASSRLGDWQETQYF. Here the CDR3 DNA reads TGTGCCAGCAGCCGCTTGGGGGACTGGCAAGAGACCCAGTACTTC.

V usage is TRBV6-5 and J usage is TRBJ1-3; 8 bases map to TRBD1. Germline CDR1 reads MNHEY; CDR2 reads SVGAGI. There are 13 residues in the CDR3. The junction had 1 base not matched to a gene; V was cut back by 7 bases and J by 2 bases. The CDR3: CASKDRAGNTIYF. CDR3 DNA: TGTGCCAGCAAGGACAGGGCTGGAAACACCATATATTTT.

This clone was picked up one time. The J gene is TRBJ1-5, the V gene TRBV6-1; 7 nucleotides align to TRBD1. The junction had 5 bases not matched to a gene; V was cut back by 0 bases and J by 12 bases. CDR1 and CDR2 (germline): MNHNS, SASEGT. This CDR3 region has 13 residues. The CDR3 loop is CASSEAHRGVQHF. The DNA for the CDR3 is TGTGCCAGCAGTGAAGCGCACAGGGGAGTCCAGCATTTT.

This chain joins TRBV29-1 and TRBJ1-1; no firm D call. V lost 4 bases and J 1 base, leaving 7 bases between the germline ends. Looked up from germline, CDR1 is SQVTM and CDR2 is ANQGSEA. The CDR3 loop spans 12 amino acids. CDR3 coding DNA: TGCAGCGTTGCGGAGGGGAACACTGAAGCTTTCTTT. Translated, it gives CSVAEGNTEAFF.

The chain couples TRBV4-1 to TRBJ1-2, with a possible D match to TRBD1 (6 bases). The CDR3 runs to 15 residues. V lost 1 base to trimming and J lost 4 bases, with 13 bases between them. Germline V CDR1 and CDR2: MGHRA, YSYEKL. The CDR3 DNA is TGCGCCAGCAGCCAAGGACAGGACCCGTTCTATGGCTACACCTTC. Translation: CASSQGQDPFYGYTF.

This chain uses TRBV10-3 with TRBJ2-1; possibly TRBD1 for D (6 bases). This CDR3 has 17 amino acids. V lost 3 bases and J 5 bases, leaving 20 bases between the germline ends. Germline values: CDR1 ENHRY, CDR2 SYGVKD. The CDR3 here is CAISDGRRRQVDNEQFF. The CDR3 nucleotides are TGTGCCATCAGTGATGGTAGGAGGAGACAGGTCGACAATGAGCAGTTCTTC.

This chain joins TRBV5-4 and TRBJ2-3; no reliable D call. Trimming removed 4 bases from V and 6 bases from J, with 9 bases in between. The germline gives CDR1 SGHNT, CDR2 YYREEE (reference sequence). This CDR3 is built from 12 residues. CDR3 loop: CASSRLGDTQYF. DNA for the CDR3: TGTGCCAGCAGCCGACTCGGGGATACGCAGTATTTT.

This sequence joins TRBV10-1 and TRBJ2-1, with TRBD2 matching 8 bases. Looked up from germline, CDR1 is WNHNN and CDR2 is SYGVQD (reference sequence). The CDR3 extends over 14 amino acids. V trimming: 7 bases; J trimming: 9 bases; junction bases outside the gene matches: 11. CDR3 DNA: TGCGCCAGCATAAGCGGGAGAAGGTCGGCTGAGCAGTTCTTC. Translating it yields CASISGRRSAEQFF.

This chain links TRBV18 with TRBJ2-5; D uncertain. The germline V and J ends were trimmed by 3 bases and 3 bases, with 5 bases remaining between them. Per germline, CDR1 KGHSH and CDR2 LQKENI. The CDR3 contains 12 residues. CDR3 loop: CASSPFKETQYF. The CDR3 DNA sequence: TGTGCCAGCTCACCCTTTAAAGAGACCCAGTACTTC.

V is TRBV27 and J is TRBJ2-1, with 7 positions matching TRBD2. The CDR3 covers 12 residues. The junction had 3 bases not matched to a gene; V was cut back by 6 bases and J by 7 bases. From germline, CDR1 is MNHEY and CDR2 SMNVEV (reference sequence). CDR3 protein: CASSSSGNEQFF. The CDR3 bases are TGTGCCAGCAGCAGTAGCGGGAATGAGCAGTTCTTC.

The chain links TRBV6-6 to TRBJ1-4; D ambiguous. CDR1 is MNHNY and CDR2 is SVGAGI in the germline V gene (reference sequence). Between the trimmed V and J ends, which lost 6 bases and 1 base, there was a span of 9 bases. The CDR3 is made up of 14 amino acids. The CDR3 DNA is TGTGCCAGCAGCAATCTCGGAACTAATGAAAAACTGTTTTTT. It encodes CASSNLGTNEKLFF.

As for this clone: Other DNA sequences of this sample code for an identical CDR3. The chain couples TRBV28 to TRBJ1-2; tentatively, D is TRBD1 (6 bases). Between the trimmed V and J ends, which lost 6 bases and 2 bases, there was a span of 22 bases. The CDR3 is made up of 17 amino acids. The germline CDR1 and CDR2 sequences are MDHEN and SYDVKM. CDR3 protein: CASRGAGRGTLNYGYTF. The CDR3 DNA reads as TGTGCCAGCAGGGGGGCGGGGAGGGGGACTCTAAACTATGGCTACACCTTC.

The rearrangement uses TRBV2 and TRBJ2-7, with a tentative D call TRBD2 (6 bases). Germline values: CDR1 SNHLY, CDR2 FYNNEI. The CDR3 is 13 amino acids. Between the trimmed V and J ends, which lost 5 bases and 2 bases, there was a span of 10 bases. The CDR3 region is CASSLPGAYEQYF. The DNA for the CDR3 is TGTGCCAGCAGTCTCCCGGGGGCCTACGAGCAGTACTTC.

This clone was seen a single time. The chain combines TRBV18 with TRBJ2-3; 7 positions agree with TRBD2. The CDR3 has 14 residues. V gave up 3 bases and J gave up 2 bases; unmatched junction bases: 2. In germline, CDR1 is KGHSH, CDR2 LQKENI. Written as DNA, the CDR3 is TGTGCCAGCTCACCCACTAGCGTCACAGATACGCAGTATTTT. Protein: CASSPTSVTDTQYF. The full variable domain, its missing parts supplied by reference TRBV18 and TRBJ2-3, is NAGVMQNPRHLVRRRGQEARLRCSPMKGHSHVYWYRQLPEEGLKFMVYLQKENIIDESGMPKERFSAEFPKEGPSILRIQQVVRGDSAAYFCASSPTSVTDTQYFGPGTRLTVL.

J is TRBJ2-7 and V is TRBV27, with TRBD1 matching over 8 bases. This CDR3 comprises 14 residues. Per germline, CDR1 MNHEY and CDR2 SMNVEV (reference sequence). Trimming at V came to 3 bases and at J to 1 base, leaving 2 bases not matched to a gene. The CDR3 loop reads CASSFRGHSYEQYF. CDR3 DNA sequence: TGTGCCAGCAGTTTCAGGGGGCATTCCTACGAGCAGTACTTC.

The rearrangement joins TRBV7-8 to TRBJ2-4; 7 bases match TRBD2. With 5 bases clipped from V and 2 bases from J, the junction kept 12 bases outside the gene matches. This CDR3 comprises 17 residues. CDR1 is SGHVS, CDR2 FQNEAQ, per germline. The CDR3 nucleotides read TGTGCCAGCAGCCCTCGGGGAGGGATGGGTTCCAAAAACATTCAGTACTTC. Protein sequence: CASSPRGGMGSKNIQYF. Variable domain in full (rest from reference TRBV7-8 and TRBJ2-4): GAGVSQSPRYKVAKRGQDVALRCDPISGHVSLFWYQQALGQGPEFLTYFQNEAQLDKSGLPSDRFFAERPEGSVSTLKIQRTQQEDSAVYLCASSPRGGMGSKNIQYFGAGTRLSVL.

The chain has TRBV11-2 and TRBJ2-1; 14 positions agree with TRBD2. The CDR3 spans 15 residues. The ends lost 6 bases at V and 8 bases at J; junction bases unmatched: 6. Germline values: CDR1 SGHAT, CDR2 FQNNGV. Here the CDR3 reads CASRKTSGRGDEQFF. The CDR3 DNA reads TGTGCCAGCAGAAAGACTAGCGGGAGGGGGGATGAGCAGTTCTTC. Together with reference TRBV11-2 and TRBJ2-1, the CDR3 gives the full variable domain: EAGVAQSPRYKIIEKRQSVAFWCNPISGHATLYWYQQILGQGPKLLIQFQNNGVVDDSQLPKDRFSAERLKGVDSTLKIQPAKLEDSAVYLCASRKTSGRGDEQFFGPGTRLTVL.

The genes are TRBV5-1 and TRBJ2-6; D remains ambiguous. The CDR3 loop spans 18 amino acids. The germline V gene encodes CDR1 SGHRS and CDR2 YFSETQ. V shed 7 bases and J shed 5 bases, with 25 bases lying between them. CDR3 DNA: TGCGCCAGCTGCTGCCAAATCGGTTCACAAAGCCGGGCCAACGTCCTGACTTTC. Translated: CASCCQIGSQSRANVLTF.

The chain has TRBV5-1 and TRBJ1-1; D gene uncertain. The CDR3 loop spans 14 amino acids. The germline V gene encodes CDR1 SGHRS and CDR2 YFSETQ. V lost 2 bases and J lost 1, with 9 bases in between. This chain's CDR3 is CASSFARKNTEAFF. As DNA, the CDR3 is TGCGCCAGCAGCTTTGCGCGGAAGAACACTGAAGCTTTCTTT.

The table lists this clone with a few counts. The chain employs TRBV13 and TRBJ2-3; D is unresolved. Trimming cost V 3 bases and J 3 bases, with 13 bases left between them. The CDR3 totals 15 residues. Germline values: CDR1 PRHDT, CDR2 FYEKMQ (reference sequence). CDR3: CASSFGWDQTDTQYF. CDR3 DNA sequence: TGTGCCAGCAGCTTCGGTTGGGATCAGACAGATACGCAGTATTTT.

The chain recombines TRBV6-5 with TRBJ2-7, with D maybe TRBD2 (6 bases). CDR1 MNHEY and CDR2 SVGAGI come from the germline V gene. The CDR3 length is 12 residues. V was shortened by 1 base and J by 10 bases, with 11 bases between the two germline ends. The CDR3: CASSYLGGDQYF. CDR3 DNA: TGTGCCAGCAGTTACTTGGGCGGGGATCAGTACTTC.

The chain links TRBV6-8 to TRBJ2-7, with D possibly TRBD1 on 6 matching bases. In germline, CDR1 is MNHGY, CDR2 SAAAGT. The CDR3 is 15 residues long. The V gene lost 5 bases and the J gene lost 0 bases, with 14 bases spanning the gap. In DNA form, the CDR3 reads TGTGCCAGCAGTGACGGGGACACGGGCTCCTACGAGCAGTACTTC. Its protein is CASSDGDTGSYEQYF.

The chain couples TRBV27 to TRBJ1-1; weak D call: TRBD1 (5 bases). The CDR3 is 13 amino acids. Trimming cost V 5 bases and J 3 bases, with 10 bases left between them. The germline V gene encodes CDR1 MNHEY and CDR2 SMNVEV (reference sequence). CDR3 sequence (DNA): TGTGCCAGCAGTAGGACCAGGGACACTGAAGCTTTCTTT. The encoded protein is CASSRTRDTEAFF.